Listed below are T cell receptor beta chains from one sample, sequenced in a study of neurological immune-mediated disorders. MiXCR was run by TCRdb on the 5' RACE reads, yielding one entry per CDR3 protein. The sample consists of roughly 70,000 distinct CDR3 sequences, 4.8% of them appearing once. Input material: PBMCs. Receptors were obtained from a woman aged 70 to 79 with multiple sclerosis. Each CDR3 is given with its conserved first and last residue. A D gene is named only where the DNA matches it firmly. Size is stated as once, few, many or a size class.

CASNGKLDIQYF | TGTGCCAGCAACGGGAAGCTGGACATTCAGTACTTC | TRBV6-6 | NA | many | TRBJ2-4
CSARQTTNTEAFF | TGCAGTGCTAGGCAGACAACGAACACTGAAGCTTTCTTT | TRBV20-1 | NA | many | TRBJ1-1
CSVSWTGGTEKLFF | TGCAGCGTTTCGTGGACAGGGGGGACTGAAAAACTGTTTTTT | TRBV29-1 | TRBD1 | many | TRBJ1-4
CASSSPGLVINEQFF | TGTGCCAGCAGTTCGCCGGGACTAGTCATTAATGAGCAGTTCTTC | TRBV6-5 | TRBD2 | many | TRBJ2-1
CASRTGHSTDTQYF | TGTGCCAGCAGAACGGGACATAGCACAGATACGCAGTATTTT | TRBV12-3/TRBV12-4 | NA | many | TRBJ2-3
CASSLENPGSTDTQYF | TGTGCCAGCAGCTTAGAGAACCCGGGGTCCACAGATACGCAGTATTTT | TRBV11-2 | NA | many | TRBJ2-3
CSASIHRATNEKLFF | TGCAGTGCTTCCATACACCGTGCAACTAATGAAAAACTGTTTTTT | TRBV20-1 | NA | many | TRBJ1-4
CASSLGRGNTEAFF | TGTGCCAGCAGCTTAGGGCGGGGGAACACTGAAGCTTTCTTT | TRBV7-9 | NA | many | TRBJ1-1
CASRVNGISGNTIYF | TGTGCCAGCAGGGTCAACGGGATCTCTGGAAACACCATATATTTT | TRBV7-2 | NA | many | TRBJ1-3
CASGRSSGANVLTF | TGTGCCAGCGGACGATCCTCTGGGGCCAACGTCCTGACTTTC | TRBV12-3/TRBV12-4 | NA | many | TRBJ2-6
CSEHSGNTQYF | TGCAGCGAGCACAGCGGTAATACGCAGTATTTT | TRBV29-1 | NA | many | TRBJ2-3
CASSPYGGNEQFF | TGTGCCAGCAGCCCGTACGGCGGCAATGAGCAGTTCTTC | TRBV6-5 | NA | many | TRBJ2-1
CSAGTSIYEQFF | TGCAGCGCTGGGACTAGCATCTATGAGCAGTTCTTC | TRBV29-1 | TRBD2 | many | TRBJ2-1
CASSSGTADHYEQYF | TGTGCCAGCAGTTCCGGGACGGCGGACCACTACGAGCAGTACTTC | TRBV6-1 | NA | many | TRBJ2-7
CASSLTTGNEQFF | TGTGCTAGCAGCTTAACAACAGGCAATGAGCAGTTCTTC | TRBV7-7 | NA | many | TRBJ2-1
CSASDRVAYNEQFF | TGCAGTGCTAGTGACAGGGTCGCCTACAATGAGCAGTTCTTC | TRBV20-1 | TRBD1 | many | TRBJ2-1
CSASISNEKLFF | TGCAGTGCTAGTATCTCTAATGAAAAACTGTTTTTT | TRBV20-1 | NA | many | TRBJ1-4
CASSFTTDTQYF | TGTGCCAGCAGTTTTACCACGGATACGCAGTATTTT | TRBV12-3/TRBV12-4 | NA | many | TRBJ2-3
CASSPQWETQYF | TGTGCCAGCAGCCCTCAGTGGGAGACCCAGTACTTC | TRBV7-2 | NA | many | TRBJ2-5
CASSRQGVGTDTQYF | TGTGCCAGCAGTCGGCAGGGGGTAGGCACAGATACGCAGTATTTT | TRBV12-3/TRBV12-4 | TRBD1 | many | TRBJ2-3
CASSPRTGSGEKLFF | TGCGCCAGCAGCCCGAGGACAGGGAGTGGTGAAAAACTGTTTTTT | TRBV5-1 | TRBD1 | many | TRBJ1-4
CASSQGWGGVDNEQFF | TGCGCCAGCAGCCAAGGGTGGGGCGGGGTGGACAATGAGCAGTTCTTC | TRBV4-1 | NA | many | TRBJ2-1
CASSRTVTYEQYF | TGCGCCAGCAGCAGGACAGTAACCTACGAGCAGTACTTC | TRBV5-1 | NA | many | TRBJ2-7
CASSLPGRDTQYF | TGTGCCAGCAGCCTACCGGGAAGAGATACGCAGTATTTT | TRBV3-1 | NA | many | TRBJ2-3
CAATPGTALGYTF | TGTGCCGCGACGCCCGGGACAGCCCTAGGCTACACCTTC | TRBV10-3 | TRBD1 | many | TRBJ1-2
CASSQVPPNYGYTF | TGTGCCAGCAGCCAAGTCCCACCCAACTATGGCTACACCTTC | TRBV4-2 | NA | many | TRBJ1-2